The 21 T cell receptor beta chains given below trace back to one sample, sequenced in a study of blood T cell repertoires in COVID-19. Assay used: immunoSEQ multiplex PCR; TCRdb lists only in-frame clones, some missing. The sample yields 310,000 or so clones, approximately 90% seen once. Sequencing used peripheral blood. These receptors originate from a woman aged 30 to 39 with COVID-19, enrolled during active disease.

The V gene is TRBV14, the J gene TRBJ2-2; 7 nucleotides align to TRBD1. The V gene's germline CDR1 is SGHDN and CDR2 FVKESK. Losses at the gene ends were 1 base for V and 6 bases for J; bases not matched to a gene: 5. This CDR3 is 15 amino acids long. Written as DNA, the CDR3 is TGTGCCAGCAGCCAAGTAAGGCAGGGGGCCGGGGAGCTGTTTTTT. Its translation is CASSQVRQGAGELFF. Full variable domain (rest looked up from reference TRBV14 and TRBJ2-2): EAGVTQFPSHSVIEKGQTVTLRCDPISGHDNLYWYRRVMGKEIKFLLHFVKESKQDESGMPNNRFLAERTGGTYSTLKVQPAELEDSGVYFCASSQVRQGAGELFFGEGSRLTVL.

The chain joins TRBV20-1 to TRBJ1-2; 10 bases line up with TRBD1. The germline CDR1 and CDR2 sequences are DFQATT and SNEGSKA (reference sequence). The trim removed 3 bases at V and 2 bases at J, leaving 9 bases unmatched. CDR3 length equals 16 residues. CDR3: CSASTMGGQGNYGYTF. For the CDR3, the DNA is TGCAGTGCTAGTACTATGGGGGGACAGGGGAACTATGGCTACACCTTC.

This sequence joins TRBV5-1 and TRBJ1-1; 9 bases fit TRBD1. The CDR3 extends over 14 amino acids. V dropped 1 base and J dropped 6; count of bases not matched to a gene: 4. Germline loops: CDR1 SGHRS, CDR2 YFSETQ. The DNA of the CDR3 is TGCGCCAGCAGCTTGTGGACAGGGGTCGCTGAAGCTTTCTTT. This gives the protein CASSLWTGVAEAFF.

The chain couples TRBV6-1 to TRBJ2-7; D is uncertain. With 3 bases removed from V and 3 bases from J, the gap between germline ends came to 9 bases. The CDR3 contains 13 residues. CDR1 MNHNS and CDR2 SASEGT come from the germline V gene. CDR3 protein: CASSEQNYYEQYF. In DNA, the CDR3 is TGTGCCAGCAGTGAGCAGAATTACTACGAGCAGTACTTC.

As concerns this clone: In the same sample, other DNA sequences code for this CDR3. The rearrangement links TRBV7-9 to TRBJ1-1, with no clear D. V lost 3 bases to trimming and J lost 0 bases, with 5 bases between them. CDR3 length: 13 residues. The germline V gene encodes CDR1 SEHNR and CDR2 FQNEAQ (reference sequence). The CDR3 bases are TGTGCCAGCAGCTTTCCGGTGAACACTGAAGCTTTCTTT. It specifies CASSFPVNTEAFF.

The V call is TRBV5-5, the J call TRBJ2-3; D may be TRBD2 (7 bases). The CDR3 consists of 15 residues. Trimming took 4 bases from V and 3 from J, leaving 15 bases between them. CDR1 is SGHKS, CDR2 YYEKEE, per germline (reference sequence). The CDR3 DNA reads TGTGCCAGCAGCCCGGGGGGCTTTACAACAGATACGCAGTATTTT. Amino acid sequence: CASSPGGFTTDTQYF.

The genes are TRBV14 and TRBJ1-1; D remains unclear. This CDR3 has 16 residues. Trimming removed 1 base at V and 1 base at J, with 13 bases between. Germline-derived CDR1 and CDR2 are SGHDN and FVKESK. CDR3 coding DNA: TGTGCCAGCAGCCAAGGCCCTAGAGTGGAGAACACTGAAGCTTTCTTT. It codes for CASSQGPRVENTEAFF.

In its sample, this clone was seen once. This chain connects TRBV9 to TRBJ1-5; D is perhaps TRBD1 (5 bases). The CDR3 loop spans 13 amino acids. The ends were cut back, 3 bases at V and 5 bases at J, with 9 bases in the middle. Looked up from germline, CDR1 is SGDLS and CDR2 is YYNGEE. The CDR3 DNA reads as TGTGCCAGCAGCGGAGTAGGGGATCAGCCCCAGCATTTT. This translates into CASSGVGDQPQHF.

The chain joins TRBV7-2 to TRBJ2-7; tentative D call: TRBD1 (6 bases). The CDR3 totals 15 residues. V was pared by 5 bases and J by 7 bases, with 21 bases between. The V gene's germline CDR1 is SGHTA and CDR2 FQGNSA. The CDR3 is CASSRDPGTPGEQYF. The CDR3 coding sequence is TGTGCCAGCAGCCGTGATCCCGGGACACCTGGGGAGCAGTACTTC. The full variable domain, with the rest looked up from reference TRBV7-2 and TRBJ2-7, is GAGVSQSPSNKVTEKGKDVELRCDPISGHTALYWYRQSLGQGLEFLIYFQGNSAPDKSGLPSDRFSAERTGGSVSTLTIQRTQQEDSAVYLCASSRDPGTPGEQYFGPGTRLTVT.

The gene calls are TRBV19 and TRBJ2-7, with D perhaps matching TRBD1 (6 bases). The CDR3 is made up of 14 amino acids. Trimming took off 4 bases at V and 2 bases at J, with 12 bases between the two ends. Germline CDR1 is LNHDA and CDR2 is SQIVND (reference sequence). The CDR3 spells CASSTTGTTYEQYF. As DNA, the CDR3 is TGTGCCAGTAGTACAACCGGGACAACCTACGAGCAGTACTTC.

The CDR3 DNA follows: TGTGCCAGCAGCTTAGGTGGGGGAGGGCCGTACGAGCAGTACTTC. Translated: CASSLGGGGPYEQYF. The V and J genes are TRBV7-2 and TRBJ2-7; 7 nucleotides agree with TRBD2. CDR1 and CDR2 from the germline V gene are SGHTA and FQGNSA. The V gene end was trimmed by 1 base and the J gene end by 4 bases; junction bases not matched to a gene: 7. This CDR3 is 15 amino acids long.

This clone was seen more than once but under ten times. The rearrangement links TRBV7-9 to TRBJ1-5; 7 nucleotides agree with TRBD1. Trimming removed 7 bases from V and 6 bases from J; junction bases left unmatched: 3. CDR3 size: 12 residues. Germline CDR1 is SEHNR and CDR2 is FQNEAQ (reference sequence). CDR3 sequence: CASNRDSQPQHF. In DNA form, the CDR3 reads TGTGCCAGCAACAGGGACAGTCAGCCCCAGCATTTT.

The genes are TRBV27 and TRBJ1-2, with D perhaps matching TRBD1 (6 bases). Germline CDR1 is MNHEY and CDR2 is SMNVEV (reference sequence). This CDR3 region has 13 residues. V shed 5 bases and J shed 8 bases, with 15 bases lying between them. CDR3 amino acids: CASSLLGQKGYTF. The CDR3 DNA reads TGTGCCAGCAGTCTCCTAGGACAGAAAGGCTACACCTTC.

With respect to this clone: The same CDR3 is also encoded by other DNA sequences in this sample. This chain connects TRBV18 to TRBJ1-3; D is perhaps TRBD1 (6 bases). The V end lost 0 bases, the J end lost 0 bases, and 9 bases lay between the germline ends. The germline V gene encodes CDR1 KGHSH and CDR2 LQKENI. CDR3 size: 16 residues. The CDR3 spells CASSPPGGSSGNTIYF. CDR3 in DNA: TGTGCCAGCTCACCACCAGGGGGAAGCTCTGGAAACACCATATATTTT.

The chain joins TRBV4-1 to TRBJ2-1, with 10 bases fitting TRBD1. CDR3 length: 16 amino acids. Trimming took 3 bases from V and 9 from J; bases not matched to a gene: 11. CDR1 and CDR2 (germline): MGHRA, YSYEKL. CDR3 loop: CASSQRRTGGGPEQFF. The DNA for the CDR3 is TGCGCCAGCAGCCAGAGACGGACAGGGGGTGGTCCTGAGCAGTTCTTC.

This chain connects TRBV7-9 to TRBJ2-5; TRBD2 matches at 8 bases. This CDR3 spans 16 amino acids. Germline V gives CDR1 SEHNR, CDR2 FQNEAQ (reference sequence). Trimming took 3 bases from V and 6 from J; bases not matched to a gene: 12. The CDR3 here is CASSFPGVAGLQTQYF. CDR3 sequence (DNA): TGTGCCAGCAGCTTCCCCGGGGTAGCGGGACTACAGACCCAGTACTTC.

V and J are TRBV5-4 and TRBJ2-3; no reliable D call. Looked up from germline, CDR1 is SGHNT and CDR2 is YYREEE (reference sequence). The CDR3 totals 13 residues. V lost 4 bases, J lost 3 bases, and 9 bases lay in between. The CDR3 protein is CASSPLRTDTQYF. CDR3 bases: TGTGCCAGCAGCCCCCTACGAACAGATACGCAGTATTTT.

In the case of this clone: One end of the junction varies from germline; a read error may be responsible. The CDR3 is CASSLDLGTGRHF. The CDR3 region has the DNA TGTGCCAGCAGTTTAGATCTAGGGACAGGGAGGCACTTT. This chain connects TRBV12-3 or TRBV12-4 to TRBJ1-1; TRBD1 matches 9 bases. The CDR3 consists of 13 residues.

The gene calls are TRBV5-1 and TRBJ1-2; possible D gene TRBD1, 6 bases. Germline loops: CDR1 SGHRS, CDR2 YFSETQ. Trimming stripped 0 bases from V and 8 bases from J, with 14 bases between. CDR3 length equals 14 residues. DNA of the CDR3: TGCGCCAGCAGCTTGGCTGTGGCAGGGGAAGGCTACACCTTC. Its translation is CASSLAVAGEGYTF.

V usage is TRBV6-5 and J usage is TRBJ2-3; 13 bases are shared with TRBD2. V was clipped by 9 bases and J by 6 bases; unmatched bases: 6. Germline V gene sequence: CDR1 MNHEY, CDR2 SVGAGI. The CDR3 runs 14 residues. DNA of the CDR3: TGTGCCAGTCGACTAGCGGGAGGAGTGGATACGCAGTATTTT. Its protein product is CASRLAGGVDTQYF.

The V call is TRBV11-3, the J call TRBJ2-2, with 9 nucleotides matching TRBD2. The CDR3 has 15 amino acids. Trimming removed 1 base from V and 7 bases from J; junction bases left unmatched: 4. The germline CDR1 and CDR2 sequences are SGHNT and YENEEA. The CDR3 is CASSLGLAGFGELFF. In nucleotides, the CDR3 is TGTGCCAGCAGCTTAGGGCTAGCGGGATTCGGGGAGCTGTTTTTT.